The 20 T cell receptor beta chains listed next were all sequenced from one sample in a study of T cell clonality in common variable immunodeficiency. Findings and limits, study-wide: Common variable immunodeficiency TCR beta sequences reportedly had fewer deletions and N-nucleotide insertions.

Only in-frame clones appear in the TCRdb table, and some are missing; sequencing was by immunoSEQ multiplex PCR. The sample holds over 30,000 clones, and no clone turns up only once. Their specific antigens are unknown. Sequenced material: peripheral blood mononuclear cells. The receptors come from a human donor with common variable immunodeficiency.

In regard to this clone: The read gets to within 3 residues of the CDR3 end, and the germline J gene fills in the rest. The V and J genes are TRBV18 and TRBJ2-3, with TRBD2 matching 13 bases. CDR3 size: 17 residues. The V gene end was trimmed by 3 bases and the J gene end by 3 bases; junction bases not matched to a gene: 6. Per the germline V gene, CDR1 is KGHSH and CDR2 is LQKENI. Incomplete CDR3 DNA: TGTGCCAGCTCACCCACGCGACTAGCGGGGGGTACAGATACG. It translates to CASSPTRLAGGTDT. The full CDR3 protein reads CASSPTRLAGGTDTQYF. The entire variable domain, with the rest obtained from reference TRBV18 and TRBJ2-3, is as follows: NAGVMQNPRHLVRRRGQEARLRCSPMKGHSHVYWYRQLPEEGLKFMVYLQKENIIDESGMPKERFSAEFPKEGPSILRIQQVVRGDSAAYFCASSPTRLAGGTDTQYFGPGTRLTVL.

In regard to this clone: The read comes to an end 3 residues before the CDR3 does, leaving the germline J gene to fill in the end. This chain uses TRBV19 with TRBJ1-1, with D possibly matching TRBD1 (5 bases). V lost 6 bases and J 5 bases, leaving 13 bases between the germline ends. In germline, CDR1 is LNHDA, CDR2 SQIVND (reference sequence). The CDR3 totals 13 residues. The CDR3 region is CASSWSDRTEAFF. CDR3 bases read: TGTGCCAGTAGCTGGTCAGACAGAACTGAA.

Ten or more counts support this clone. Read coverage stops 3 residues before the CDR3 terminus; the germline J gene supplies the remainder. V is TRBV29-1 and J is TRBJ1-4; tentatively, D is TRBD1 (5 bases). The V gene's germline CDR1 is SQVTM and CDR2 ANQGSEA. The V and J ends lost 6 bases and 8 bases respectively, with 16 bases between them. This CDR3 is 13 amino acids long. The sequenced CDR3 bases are TGCAGCGTCGGTCCGGGGGGTAGGGAAAAA. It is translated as CSVGPGGREK. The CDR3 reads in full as CSVGPGGREKLFF.

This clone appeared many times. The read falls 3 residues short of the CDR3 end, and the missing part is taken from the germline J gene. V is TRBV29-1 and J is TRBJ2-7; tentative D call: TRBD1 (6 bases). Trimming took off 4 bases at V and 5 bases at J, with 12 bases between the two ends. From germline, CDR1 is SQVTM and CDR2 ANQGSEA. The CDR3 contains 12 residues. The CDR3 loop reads CSVGGHRDEQYF. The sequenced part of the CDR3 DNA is TGCAGCGTTGGAGGACACAGGGACGAG.

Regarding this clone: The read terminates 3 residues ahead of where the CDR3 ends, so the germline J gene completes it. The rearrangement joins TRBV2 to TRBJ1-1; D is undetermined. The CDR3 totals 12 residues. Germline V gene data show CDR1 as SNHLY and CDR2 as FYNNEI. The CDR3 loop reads CASSEGAGLAFF. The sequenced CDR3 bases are TGTGCCAGCAGTGAAGGGGCGGGGTTG.

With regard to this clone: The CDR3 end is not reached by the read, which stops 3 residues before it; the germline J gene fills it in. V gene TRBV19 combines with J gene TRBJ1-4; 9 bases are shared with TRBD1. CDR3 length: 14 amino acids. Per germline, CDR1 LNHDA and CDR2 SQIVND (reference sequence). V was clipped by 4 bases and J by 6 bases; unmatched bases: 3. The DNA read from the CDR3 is TGTGCCAGTAGTAGGGGACAGGGAGATGAAAAA. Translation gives CASSRGQGDEK. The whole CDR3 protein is CASSRGQGDEKLFF.

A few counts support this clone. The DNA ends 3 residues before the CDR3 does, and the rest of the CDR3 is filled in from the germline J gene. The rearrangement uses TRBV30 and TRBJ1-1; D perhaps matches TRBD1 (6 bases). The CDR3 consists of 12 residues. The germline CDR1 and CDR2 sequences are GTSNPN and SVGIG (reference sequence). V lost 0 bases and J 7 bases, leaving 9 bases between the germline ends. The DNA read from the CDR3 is TGTGCCTGGAGTGTATGGACAGATGAA. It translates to CAWSVWTDE. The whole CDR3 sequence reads CAWSVWTDEAFF.

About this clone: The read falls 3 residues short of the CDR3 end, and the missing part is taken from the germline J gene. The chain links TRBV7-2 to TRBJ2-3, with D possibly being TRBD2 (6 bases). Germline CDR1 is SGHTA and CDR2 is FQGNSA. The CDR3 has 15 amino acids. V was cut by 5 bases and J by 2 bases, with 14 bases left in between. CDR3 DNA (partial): TGTGCCAGCAGCCGTCTAGCGCTCCTCACAGATACG. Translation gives CASSRLALLTDT. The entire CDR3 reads CASSRLALLTDTQYF.

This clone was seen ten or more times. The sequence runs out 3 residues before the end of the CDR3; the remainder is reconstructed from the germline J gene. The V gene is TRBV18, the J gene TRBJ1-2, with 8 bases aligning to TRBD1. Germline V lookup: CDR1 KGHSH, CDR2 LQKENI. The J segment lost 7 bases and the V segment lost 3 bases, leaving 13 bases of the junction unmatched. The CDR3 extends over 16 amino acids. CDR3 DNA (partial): TGTGCCAGCTCACCTAGTATTGGCAGGGGGCATATTGGC. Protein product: CASSPSIGRGHIG. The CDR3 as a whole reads CASSPSIGRGHIGYTF.

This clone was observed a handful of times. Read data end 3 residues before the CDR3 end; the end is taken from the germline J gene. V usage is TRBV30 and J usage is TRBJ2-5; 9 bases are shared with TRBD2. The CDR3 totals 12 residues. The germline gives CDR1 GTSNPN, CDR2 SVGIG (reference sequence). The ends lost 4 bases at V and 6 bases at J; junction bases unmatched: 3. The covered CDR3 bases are TGTGCCTGGAAAGCGGGGGGTAAGACC. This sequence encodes CAWKAGGKT. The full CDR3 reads CAWKAGGKTQYF.

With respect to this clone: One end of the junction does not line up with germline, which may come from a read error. The sequenced part of the CDR3 DNA is TGTGCCATCAGTGAGACGGGGACCTACGAG. Its protein is CAISETGTYE. The whole CDR3 protein is CAISETGTYEQYF. V and J are TRBV2 and TRBJ2-7; TRBD2 is a possible D gene (5 bases). The sequenced fragment ends 3 residues before the CDR3 boundary, so the rest is inferred from the germline J gene. The CDR3 runs to 13 residues. Germline V gene lookup returns CDR1 SNHLY and CDR2 FYNNEI. Full variable domain (outside the CDR3, taken from reference TRBV2 and TRBJ2-7): EPEVTQTPSHQVTQMGQEVILRCVPISNHLYFYWYRQILGQKVEFLVSFYNNEISEKSEIFDDQFSVERPDGSNFTLKIRSTKLEDSAMYFCAISETGTYEQYFGPGTRLTVT.

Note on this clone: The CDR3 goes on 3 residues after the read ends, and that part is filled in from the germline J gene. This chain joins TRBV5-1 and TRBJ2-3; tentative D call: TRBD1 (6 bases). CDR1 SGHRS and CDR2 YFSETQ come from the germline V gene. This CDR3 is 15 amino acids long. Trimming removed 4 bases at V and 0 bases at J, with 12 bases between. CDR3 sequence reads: CASSPGQISTDTQYF. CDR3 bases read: TGCGCCAGCAGCCCCGGACAGATAAGCACAGATACG.

CDR3 loop: CASLKQGLHYGYTF. The CDR3 bases that were read are TGTGCCAGCCTCAAACAGGGGTTACACTATGGC. The chain recombines TRBV5-6 with TRBJ1-2; 7 nucleotides align to TRBD1. The read finishes 3 residues shy of the CDR3 end, and the germline J gene is used to complete it. Losses at the gene ends were 7 bases for V and 3 bases for J; bases not matched to a gene: 9. This CDR3 comprises 14 residues. Per germline, CDR1 SGHDT and CDR2 YYEEEE.

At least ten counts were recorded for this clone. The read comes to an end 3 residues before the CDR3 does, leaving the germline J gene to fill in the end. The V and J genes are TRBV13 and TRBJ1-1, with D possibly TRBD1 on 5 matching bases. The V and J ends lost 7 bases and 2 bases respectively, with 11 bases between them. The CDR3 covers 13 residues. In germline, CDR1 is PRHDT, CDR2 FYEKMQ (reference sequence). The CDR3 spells CASTSRGNTEAFF. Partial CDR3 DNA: TGTGCCAGCACGAGTAGGGGAAACACTGAA.

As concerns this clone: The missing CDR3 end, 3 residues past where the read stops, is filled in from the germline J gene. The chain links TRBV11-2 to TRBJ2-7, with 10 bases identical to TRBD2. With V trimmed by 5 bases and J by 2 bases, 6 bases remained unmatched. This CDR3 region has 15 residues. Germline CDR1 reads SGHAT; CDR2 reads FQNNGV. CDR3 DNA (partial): TGTGCCAGCAGCCCAAAGCGGGGGGGGGCCTACGAG. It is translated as CASSPKRGGAYE. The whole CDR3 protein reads CASSPKRGGAYEQYF.

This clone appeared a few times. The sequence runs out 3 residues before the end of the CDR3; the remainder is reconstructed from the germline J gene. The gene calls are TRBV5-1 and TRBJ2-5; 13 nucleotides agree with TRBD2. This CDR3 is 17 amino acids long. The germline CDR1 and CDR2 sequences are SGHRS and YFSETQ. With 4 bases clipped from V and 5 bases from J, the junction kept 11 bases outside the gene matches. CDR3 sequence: CASSRGTSGASRETQYF. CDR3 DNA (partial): TGCGCCAGCAGCAGAGGGACTAGCGGGGCGTCTCGGGAGACC.

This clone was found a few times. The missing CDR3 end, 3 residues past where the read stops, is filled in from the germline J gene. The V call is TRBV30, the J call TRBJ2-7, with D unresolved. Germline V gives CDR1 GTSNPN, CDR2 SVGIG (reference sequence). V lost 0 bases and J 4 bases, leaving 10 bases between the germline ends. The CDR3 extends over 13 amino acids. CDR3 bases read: TGTGCCTGGAGTGTAGGGCTCGTGTACGAG. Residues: CAWSVGLVYE. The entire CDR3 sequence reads CAWSVGLVYEQYF.

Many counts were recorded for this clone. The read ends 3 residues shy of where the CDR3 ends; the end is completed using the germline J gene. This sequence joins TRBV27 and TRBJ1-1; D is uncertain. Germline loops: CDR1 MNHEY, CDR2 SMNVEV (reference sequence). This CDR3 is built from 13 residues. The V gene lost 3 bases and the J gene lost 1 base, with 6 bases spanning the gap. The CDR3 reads CASSLGRNTEAFF. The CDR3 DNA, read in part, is TGTGCCAGCAGTTTGGGCCGGAACACTGAA.

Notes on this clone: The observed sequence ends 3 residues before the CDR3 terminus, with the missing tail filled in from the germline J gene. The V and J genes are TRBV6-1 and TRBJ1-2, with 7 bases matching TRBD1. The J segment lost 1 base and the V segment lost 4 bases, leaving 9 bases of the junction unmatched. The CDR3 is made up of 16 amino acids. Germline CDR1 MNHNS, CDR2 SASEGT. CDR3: CASSVVPQGDNYGYTF. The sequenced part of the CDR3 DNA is TGTGCCAGCAGTGTGGTACCCCAGGGGGATAACTATGGC.

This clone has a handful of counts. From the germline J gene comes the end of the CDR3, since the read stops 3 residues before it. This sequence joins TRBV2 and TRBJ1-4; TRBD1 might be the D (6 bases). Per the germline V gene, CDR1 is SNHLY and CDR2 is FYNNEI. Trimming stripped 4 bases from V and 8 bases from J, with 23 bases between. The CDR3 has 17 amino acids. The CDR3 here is CASSVWGGTGRGEKLFF. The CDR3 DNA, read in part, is TGTGCCAGCAGTGTGTGGGGTGGAACAGGGAGAGGAGAAAAA.